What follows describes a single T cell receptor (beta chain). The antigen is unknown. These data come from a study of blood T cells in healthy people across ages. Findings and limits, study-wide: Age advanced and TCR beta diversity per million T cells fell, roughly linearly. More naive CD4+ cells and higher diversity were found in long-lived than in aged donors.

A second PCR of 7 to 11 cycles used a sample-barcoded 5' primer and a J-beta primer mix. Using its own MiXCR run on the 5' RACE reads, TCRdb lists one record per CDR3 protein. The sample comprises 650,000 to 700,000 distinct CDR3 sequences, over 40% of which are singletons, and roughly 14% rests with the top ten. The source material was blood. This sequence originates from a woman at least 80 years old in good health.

CDR3 region: CSVGDGTDTQYF. The CDR3 nucleotides read TGCAGCGTTGGGGATGGAACAGATACGCAGTATTTT. This chain connects TRBV29-1 to TRBJ2-3; no reliable D call. V was clipped by 4 bases and J by 3 bases, with 8 bases between them. CDR1 is SQVTM, CDR2 ANQGSEA, per germline. This CDR3 is 12 amino acids long.